The 27 T cell receptor beta chains reported below all come from one sample, sequenced in a study of vaccination effects on CD4 cells after COVID-19. Prior to sequencing, the ViraFEST assay stimulated PBMC with viral peptide pools, which expanded the antigen-specific CD4+ T cells. Culturing for more than eight days preceded CD4+ T cell isolation. The infection with SARS-CoV-2 (confirmed by PCR) occurred in this person between March and December 2020. Their antigen targets remain unknown. Clones were sequenced by immunoSEQ multiplex PCR, and TCRdb holds only the in-frame ones, with some missing. Of more than 20,000 clones in the sample, approximately 69% are singletons; the top ten hold 18%. Sequences were derived from CD4+ T cells from PBMCs cultured with SARS-CoV-2 spike peptides, sampled before COVID-19 vaccination. These receptors were obtained from a human donor who had a prior SARS-CoV-2 infection.

The rearrangement links TRBV18 to TRBJ2-5; 10 bases fit TRBD1. The CDR3 covers 16 residues. V lost 0 bases to trimming and J lost 6 bases; unmatched junction nucleotides: 7. Germline values: CDR1 KGHSH, CDR2 LQKENI. CDR3 sequence: CASSPPTGGALKTQYF. The DNA of the CDR3 is TGTGCCAGCTCACCACCGACAGGGGGCGCCTTAAAGACCCAGTACTTC.

The rearrangement uses TRBV24-1 and TRBJ1-5; TRBD1 is a possible D gene (6 bases). The ends were cut back, 6 bases at V and 3 bases at J, with 11 bases in the middle. The CDR3 sequence is 14 residues long. Germline V gene data show CDR1 as KGHDR and CDR2 as SFDVKD. The CDR3 loop is CATSLDSSNQPQHF. The CDR3 nucleotides are TGTGCCACCAGTTTGGACAGTTCCAATCAGCCCCAGCATTTT.

A word on this clone: The junction departs from the called germline gene at one end, perhaps through a read error. The chain combines TRBV4-3 with TRBJ2-1; 7 nucleotides agree with TRBD2. CDR1 is LGHNA and CDR2 is YSLEER in the germline V gene. This CDR3 region has 13 residues. CDR3 DNA: TGCGCCAGCAGCCTCCGGGACTACGATGAGCAGTTCTTC. Protein sequence: CASSLRDYDEQFF.

The genes are TRBV7-9 and TRBJ2-2; 8 bases are shared with TRBD1. The V and J ends lost 4 bases and 6 bases, in that order; junction bases with no gene match: 10. Germline V lookup: CDR1 SEHNR, CDR2 FQNEAQ (reference sequence). The CDR3 extends over 16 amino acids. The CDR3 reads CASSSQQGGLSGELFF. As DNA, the CDR3 is TGTGCCAGCAGCTCCCAACAGGGGGGACTGTCCGGGGAGCTGTTTTTT.

The chain is built from TRBV7-9 and TRBJ2-2, with 7 positions matching TRBD1. The CDR3 runs to 15 residues. CDR1 SEHNR and CDR2 FQNEAQ come from the germline V gene (reference sequence). With V trimmed by 1 base and J by 4 bases, 3 bases remained unmatched. The CDR3 DNA sequence: TGTGCCAGCAGCTTAGAGGGGGCTACCACCGGGGAGCTGTTTTTT. Amino acids: CASSLEGATTGELFF.

The rearrangement uses TRBV7-3 and TRBJ1-1; D remains ambiguous. This CDR3 comprises 13 residues. From germline, CDR1 is SGHTA and CDR2 FQGTGA. Trimming shortened V by 3 bases and J by 6 bases, and 11 bases separated the two germline ends. CDR3 sequence reads: CASSFDGNAEAFF. In DNA form, the CDR3 reads TGTGCCAGCAGCTTTGACGGTAACGCTGAAGCTTTCTTT.

This chain uses TRBV9 with TRBJ1-1; a possible D gene is TRBD1 (5 bases). The germline gives CDR1 SGDLS, CDR2 YYNGEE. There are 15 residues in the CDR3. Trimming took off 4 bases at V and 0 bases at J, with 13 bases between the two ends. CDR3 sequence: CASSPRVGVNTEAFF. CDR3 sequence (DNA): TGTGCCAGCAGCCCCCGAGTAGGGGTGAACACTGAAGCTTTCTTT. The entire variable domain, with the rest obtained from reference TRBV9 and TRBJ1-1, is as follows: DSGVTQTPKHLITATGQRVTLRCSPRSGDLSVYWYQQSLDQGLQFLIQYYNGEERAKGNILERFSAQQFPDLHSELNLSSLELGDSALYFCASSPRVGVNTEAFFGQGTRLTVV.

J is TRBJ2-1 and V is TRBV5-5, with a weak D call TRBD1 (7 bases). In germline, CDR1 is SGHKS, CDR2 YYEKEE (reference sequence). The length of the CDR3 is 13 residues. The V gene lost 2 bases and the J gene lost 9 bases, with 12 bases spanning the gap. Here the CDR3 reads CASSFYQGGEQFF. DNA for the CDR3: TGTGCCAGCAGCTTCTATCAGGGGGGTGAGCAGTTCTTC. The full variable domain, completed using reference TRBV5-5 and TRBJ2-1, is DAGVTQSPTHLIKTRGQQVTLRCSPISGHKSVSWYQQVLGQGPQFIFQYYEKEERGRGNFPDRFSARQFPNYSSELNVNALLLGDSALYLCASSFYQGGEQFFGPGTRLTVL.

V usage is TRBV10-3 and J usage is TRBJ1-3; D perhaps matches TRBD1 (5 bases). There are 13 residues in the CDR3. V was pared by 6 bases and J by 0 bases, with 6 bases between. Germline assignment: CDR1 ENHRY and CDR2 SYGVKD. DNA for the CDR3: TGTGCCATCAGAGACAGCTCTGGAAACACCATATATTTT. As protein: CAIRDSSGNTIYF.

The rearrangement links TRBV5-1 to TRBJ1-1; D not certain. V shed 5 bases and J shed 1 base, with 12 bases lying between them. Germline V CDR1 and CDR2: SGHRS, YFSETQ. The length of the CDR3 is 14 residues. The CDR3 is CASRREGGNTEAFF. The DNA of the CDR3 is TGCGCCAGCAGAAGGGAGGGAGGGAACACTGAAGCTTTCTTT.

This clone was recorded a few times. The V and J genes are TRBV7-9 and TRBJ2-3; maybe TRBD2 (5 bases). CDR3 length: 13 residues. The V and J ends lost 6 bases and 6 bases respectively, with 13 bases between them. Germline lookup yields CDR1 SEHNR and CDR2 FQNEAQ (reference sequence). CDR3 amino acids: CASSPRAPDTQYF. The CDR3 DNA reads TGTGCCAGCAGTCCGCGGGCCCCCGATACGCAGTATTTT.

J is TRBJ2-3 and V is TRBV5-4; D possibly corresponds to TRBD2 (5 bases). CDR3 length equals 14 residues. The germline V gene encodes CDR1 SGHNT and CDR2 YYREEE (reference sequence). V was pared by 5 bases and J by 0 bases, with 10 bases between. As DNA, the CDR3 is TGTGCCAGCAGTTCAGACTATAGCACAGATACGCAGTATTTT. This sequence encodes CASSSDYSTDTQYF.

This clone was detected a few times. This sequence joins TRBV7-2 and TRBJ1-3; weak D call: TRBD1 (5 bases). Looked up from germline, CDR1 is SGHTA and CDR2 is FQGNSA. The CDR3 covers 14 residues. Trimming removed 1 base from V and 12 bases from J, with 16 bases in between. The CDR3 loop is CASSLDRQSSDIYF. CDR3 nucleotide sequence: TGTGCCAGCAGCTTAGACAGACAGTCCTCCGACATATATTTT.

V gene TRBV7-9 combines with J gene TRBJ1-1; maybe TRBD1 (5 bases). The CDR3 totals 13 residues. Germline V CDR1 and CDR2: SEHNR, FQNEAQ (reference sequence). The V end lost 4 bases, the J end lost 1 base, and 7 bases lay between the germline ends. The CDR3 coding sequence is TGTGCCAGCAGCTCACAGGAGAACACTGAAGCTTTCTTT. Translating it yields CASSSQENTEAFF.

This clone was detected once. The chain links TRBV27 to TRBJ2-1; the match to TRBD2 covers 10 bases. The CDR3 runs to 18 residues. Germline trimming cut 3 bases from V and 9 bases from J; bases unmatched to any gene: 17. CDR1 is MNHEY and CDR2 is SMNVEV in the germline V gene (reference sequence). The CDR3 nucleotides read TGTGCCAGCAGTTTCACCAGGGACCTAGCGGGAGCTCGCCGTGAGCAGTTCTTC. Translated, it gives CASSFTRDLAGARREQFF.

The chain has TRBV14 and TRBJ1-3; D unresolved. The CDR3 is 16 residues long. The V end was cut by 1 base, the J end by 4 bases, with 14 bases between. The germline V gene has CDR1 SGHDN and CDR2 FVKESK. CDR3 in amino acids: CASSQVGQVGGNTIYF. CDR3 DNA: TGTGCCAGCAGCCAAGTTGGTCAGGTTGGAGGAAACACCATATATTTT. The variable domain in full, completed from reference TRBV14 and TRBJ1-3, reads EAGVTQFPSHSVIEKGQTVTLRCDPISGHDNLYWYRRVMGKEIKFLLHFVKESKQDESGMPNNRFLAERTGGTYSTLKVQPAELEDSGVYFCASSQVGQVGGNTIYFGEGSWLTVV.

The chain links TRBV7-2 to TRBJ2-7; D not resolved. Germline-derived CDR1 and CDR2 are SGHTA and FQGNSA. There are 13 residues in the CDR3. Trimming left V 5 bases short and J 4 bases short, with 12 bases between. The CDR3 region is CASSAKPPYEQYF. CDR3 DNA sequence: TGTGCCAGCAGCGCAAAACCTCCGTACGAGCAGTACTTC.

This chain joins TRBV11-1 and TRBJ2-5, with D tentatively TRBD2 (6 bases). CDR3 size: 15 residues. The germline V gene has CDR1 SGHAT and CDR2 FQDESV (reference sequence). Trimming cost V 1 base and J 2 bases, with 11 bases left between them. CDR3 DNA: TGTGCCAGCAGCTTAGTAGGGACTGCTCAAGAGACCCAGTACTTC. This sequence encodes CASSLVGTAQETQYF.

The J gene is TRBJ2-5, the V gene TRBV19; 7 nucleotides align to TRBD1. Losses at the gene ends were 4 bases for V and 5 bases for J; bases not matched to a gene: 13. Germline assignment: CDR1 LNHDA and CDR2 SQIVND (reference sequence). This CDR3 has 16 amino acids. The CDR3 sequence is CASSREIQGYRETQYF. Written as DNA, the CDR3 is TGTGCCAGTAGTAGGGAAATACAGGGGTACCGGGAGACCCAGTACTTC.

This chain uses TRBV5-1 with TRBJ2-3, with a possible D match to TRBD1 (6 bases). Trimming shortened V by 4 bases and J by 2 bases, and 11 bases separated the two germline ends. The germline V gene encodes CDR1 SGHRS and CDR2 YFSETQ. The CDR3 has 14 amino acids. The DNA of the CDR3 is TGCGCCAGCAGCATAAGGACAGACACAGATACGCAGTATTTT. The encoded protein is CASSIRTDTDTQYF.

The V gene is TRBV7-9, the J gene TRBJ1-1; 7 bases agree with TRBD1. Germline V CDR1 and CDR2: SEHNR, FQNEAQ (reference sequence). CDR3 size: 15 residues. J lost 6 bases, V lost 4 bases, and 11 bases had no gene match. The CDR3 DNA is TGTGCCAGCAGCTCGCTAGACAGGGCTGGGGCTGAAGCTTTCTTT. Translated, it gives CASSSLDRAGAEAFF. The variable domain in full, with the rest retrieved from reference TRBV7-9 and TRBJ1-1, is DTGVSQNPRHKITKRGQNVTFRCDPISEHNRLYWYRQTLGQGPEFLTYFQNEAQLEKSRLLSDRFSAERPKGSFSTLEIQRTEQGDSAMYLCASSSLDRAGAEAFFGQGTRLTVV.

This clone was seen once. This chain uses TRBV19 with TRBJ1-4; D call uncertain. Germline V lookup: CDR1 LNHDA, CDR2 SQIVND (reference sequence). V lost 7 bases and J lost 4, with 10 bases in between. The CDR3 extends over 13 amino acids. CDR3 DNA sequence: TGTGCCAGTACCACGGTCTTTAATGAAAAACTGTTTTTT. Protein: CASTTVFNEKLFF.

This clone was observed once. The chain combines TRBV6-5 with TRBJ2-1; no reliable D call. The germline V gene has CDR1 MNHEY and CDR2 SVGAGI. V was clipped by 3 bases and J by 7 bases, with 4 bases between them. The CDR3 is 11 residues long. The CDR3 DNA is TGTGCCAGCAGTTATCCGAATGAGCAGTTCTTC. Encoded protein: CASSYPNEQFF.

The genes are TRBV10-3 and TRBJ2-1; D may be TRBD1 (5 bases). This CDR3 spans 13 amino acids. Germline CDR1 ENHRY, CDR2 SYGVKD. Trimming left V 4 bases short and J 4 bases short, with 8 bases between. CDR3 protein: CAISVSGYNEQFF. The CDR3 bases are TGTGCCATCAGTGTCTCAGGGTACAATGAGCAGTTCTTC.

The chain uses TRBV5-6 and TRBJ1-2, with a tentative D call TRBD1 (5 bases). The CDR3 runs 17 residues. V dropped 3 bases and J dropped 1 base, with 19 bases sitting between them. Germline-derived CDR1 and CDR2 are SGHDT and YYEEEE. CDR3 loop: CASSSWDPTRLNYGYTF. For the CDR3, the DNA is TGTGCCAGCAGCTCTTGGGACCCCACCCGCCTTAACTATGGCTACACCTTC.

The CDR3 sequence is CASRISGTQNEKLFF. The CDR3 region has the DNA TGTGCCAGTAGGATTTCCGGGACCCAGAATGAAAAACTGTTTTTT. The chain links TRBV6-6 to TRBJ1-4; weak D call: TRBD1 (5 bases). Germline CDR1 reads MNHNY; CDR2 reads SVGAGI (reference sequence). Trimming removed 9 bases from V and 5 bases from J, with 19 bases in between. CDR3 length equals 15 residues.

The V and J genes are TRBV2 and TRBJ2-2, with TRBD1 matching over 7 bases. The length of the CDR3 is 15 residues. CDR1 and CDR2 (germline): SNHLY, FYNNEI. Germline trimming cut 6 bases from V and 0 bases from J; bases unmatched to any gene: 4. The CDR3 sequence is CASRLDRANTGELFF. CDR3 bases: TGTGCCAGCAGACTCGACAGGGCGAACACCGGGGAGCTGTTTTTT.